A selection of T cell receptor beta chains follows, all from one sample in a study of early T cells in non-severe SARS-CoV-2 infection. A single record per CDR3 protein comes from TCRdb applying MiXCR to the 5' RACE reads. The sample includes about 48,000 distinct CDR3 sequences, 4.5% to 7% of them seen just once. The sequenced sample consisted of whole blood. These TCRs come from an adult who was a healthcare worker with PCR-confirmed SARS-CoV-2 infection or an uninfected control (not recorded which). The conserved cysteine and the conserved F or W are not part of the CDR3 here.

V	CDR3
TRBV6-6	ASSLLGITDTQY
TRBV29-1	SVWSGRDTQY
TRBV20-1	SARDHERQGMNTEAF
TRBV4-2	ASSQARDTQY
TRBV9	ASSVEDSSYNEQF
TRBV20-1	SATRKDRAPLH
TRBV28	ASSLSPTGELF
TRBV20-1	TGRRANTGELF
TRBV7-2	ASNRQGESPLH
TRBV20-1	SAPTSWSNEQF
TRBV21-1	ASSKYTSGRWGSSYEQY
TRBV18	ASSQQGTGNTIY
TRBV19	ASSSQRRQPQH
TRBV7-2	ASSEGQGARSPLH
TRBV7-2	ASSFAPGNSGIY
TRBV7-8	ASSLPGEQY
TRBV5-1	ASSSTSGSYIDTQY
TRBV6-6	ASGHRYNEQF
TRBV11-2	ASSWESGGAF
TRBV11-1	ATRRAGYSYEQY
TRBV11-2	ASEGGKTQY
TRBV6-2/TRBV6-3	ASSPFPGQRYNEQF
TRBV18	ASSPVRNYGYT
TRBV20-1	SARAPLSGGATDTQY
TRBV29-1	SVVRQGEYGYT
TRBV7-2	ASSLRAGADWEQY
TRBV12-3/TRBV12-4	ASSSGSKGEQY
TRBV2	ASRVLAGGGYNEQF
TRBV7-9	ASSRPLAGDETQY
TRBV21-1	ATPTGVSYNEQF
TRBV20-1	SANRGGQPQH
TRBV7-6	ASSLLRSYNEQF
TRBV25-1	ASSEGGPGTEAF
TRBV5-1	ASSDGTRSTGELF
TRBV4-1	ASSQAGGPRSSTDTQY
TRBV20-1	SAPPLLPRGGLGETQY
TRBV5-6	ASSQQGENQPQH
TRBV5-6	ASSLGLAANNEQF
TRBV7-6	ASSLSSSGGSAYEQY
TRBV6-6	ASHGSTGSYEQY
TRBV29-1	SVEKEAGELF
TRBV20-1	SVPGLAASDTQY
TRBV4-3	ASSPHAGNEQY
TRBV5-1	ASSAAWGGAEQY
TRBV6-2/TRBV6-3	ASSSRDRGTDTQY
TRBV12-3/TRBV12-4	ASSSRTAGLNQPQH
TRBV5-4	ASSSRTGPSPLH
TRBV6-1	AIPGPQETQY
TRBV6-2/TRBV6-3	ASSWGDRGLQPQH
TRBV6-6	ASRNEQEANSEAF
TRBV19	ASSMLGYEQF
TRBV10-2	ATGTDNSPLH